A single T cell receptor beta chain is shown here with its context. This CDR3 comprises 14 residues. The junction had 12 bases not matched to a gene; V was cut back by 11 bases and J by 4 bases. Germline CDR1 and CDR2: MNHEY and SVGAGI. This sample is part of a study of blood T cell repertoires in COVID-19. Study details: There were acute and convalescent COVID-19 samples, and they came from the United States, Italy and Spain.

As handled by the study authors: Amplification with reference gene primers provided the estimates of nucleated cell counts. The table came from immunoSEQ multiplex PCR; TCRdb's copy has only in-frame clones and leaves some out. From that table come the V and J calls and clone size; the DNA was used to work out D and trimming. The sample records 400,000 to 450,000 clones, roughly nine tenths being singletons. Sequenced input: PBMCs or T cells enriched from blood (not recorded which). The sequence came from a man younger than 40 who had recovered from COVID-19. The V call is TRBV6-5, the J call TRBJ1-1; 8 bases agree with TRBD1. CDR3 loop: CAGYKGQGFTEAFF. For the CDR3, the DNA is TGTGCCGGATACAAAGGACAGGGATTCACTGAAGCTTTCTTT.